What follows describes a single TCR beta chain. The CDR3 is 18 residues long. V dropped 6 bases and J dropped 0 bases, with 18 bases sitting between them. Germline CDR1 is WNHNN and CDR2 is SYGVQD (reference sequence). The data originate from a study of shared clonotypes between healthy human individuals. Clones were read by immunoSEQ multiplex PCR, and TCRdb kept only the in-frame ones, dropping some. The sample contains about 2.3 million clones, 80% to 95% of which appear only once. The chain combines TRBV10-1 with TRBJ2-6, with D possibly TRBD1 on 5 matching bases. The sample was naive CD4+ T cells from PBMCs. Subset meaning: CD45RA+ positively selected. The source is a man in his late teens or twenties in good health. Some clones in this sample may be carry-over from other donors' samples. The CDR3: CASRSRTKNPSGANVLTF. The CDR3 DNA sequence: TGCGCCAGCAGAAGTAGGACAAAAAACCCCTCTGGGGCCAACGTCCTGACTTTC.